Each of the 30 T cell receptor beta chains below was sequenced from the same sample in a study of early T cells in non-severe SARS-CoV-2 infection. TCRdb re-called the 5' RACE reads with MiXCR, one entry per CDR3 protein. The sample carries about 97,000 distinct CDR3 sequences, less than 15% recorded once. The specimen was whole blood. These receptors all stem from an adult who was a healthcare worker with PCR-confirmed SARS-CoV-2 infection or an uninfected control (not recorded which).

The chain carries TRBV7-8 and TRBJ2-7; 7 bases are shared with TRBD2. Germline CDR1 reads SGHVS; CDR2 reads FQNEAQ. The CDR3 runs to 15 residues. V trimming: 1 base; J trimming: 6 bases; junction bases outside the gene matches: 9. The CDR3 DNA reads TGTGCCAGCAGCTTAGTCCCCGGGACTACGACCGAGCAGTACTTC. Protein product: CASSLVPGTTTEQYF. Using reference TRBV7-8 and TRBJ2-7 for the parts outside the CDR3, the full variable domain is GAGVSQSPRYKVAKRGQDVALRCDPISGHVSLFWYQQALGQGPEFLTYFQNEAQLDKSGLPSDRFFAERPEGSVSTLKIQRTQQEDSAVYLCASSLVPGTTTEQYFGPGTRLTVT.

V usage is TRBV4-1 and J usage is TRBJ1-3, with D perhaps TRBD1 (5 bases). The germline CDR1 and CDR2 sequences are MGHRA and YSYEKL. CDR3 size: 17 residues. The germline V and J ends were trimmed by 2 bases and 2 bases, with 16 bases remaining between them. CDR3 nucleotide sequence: TGCGCCAGCAGCCAACACCAGGGCGGAAGTGCTGGAAACACCATATATTTT. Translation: CASSQHQGGSAGNTIYF.

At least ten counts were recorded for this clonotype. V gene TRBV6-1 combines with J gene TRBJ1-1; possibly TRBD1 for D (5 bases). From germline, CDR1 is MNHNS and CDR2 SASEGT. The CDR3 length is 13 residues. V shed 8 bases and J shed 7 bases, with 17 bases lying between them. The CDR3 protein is CASVNQGAGEAFF. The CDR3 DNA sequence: TGTGCCAGCGTAAATCAGGGAGCGGGTGAAGCTTTCTTT.

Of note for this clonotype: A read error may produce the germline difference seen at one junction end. DNA for the CDR3: TGTGCCAGCAGCTCAAGTATGGTGGCAGATCAGTTC. This sequence encodes CASSSSMVADQF. The rearrangement links TRBV7-8 to TRBJ2-7, with D unresolved. This CDR3 is 12 amino acids long. In germline, CDR1 is SGHVS, CDR2 FQNEAQ.

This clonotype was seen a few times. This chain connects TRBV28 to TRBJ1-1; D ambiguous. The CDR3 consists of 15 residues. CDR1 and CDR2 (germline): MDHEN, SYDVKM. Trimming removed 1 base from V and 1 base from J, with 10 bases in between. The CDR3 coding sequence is TGTGCCAGCAGTTTATCTGTGGTCCGGAACACTGAAGCTTTCTTT. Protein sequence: CASSLSVVRNTEAFF.

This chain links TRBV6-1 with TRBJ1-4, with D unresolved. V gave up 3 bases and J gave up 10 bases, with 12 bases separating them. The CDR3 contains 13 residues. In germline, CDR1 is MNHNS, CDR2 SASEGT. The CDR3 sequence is CASSERRALKLFF. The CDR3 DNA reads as TGTGCCAGCAGTGAGCGCCGTGCGTTAAAACTGTTTTTT.

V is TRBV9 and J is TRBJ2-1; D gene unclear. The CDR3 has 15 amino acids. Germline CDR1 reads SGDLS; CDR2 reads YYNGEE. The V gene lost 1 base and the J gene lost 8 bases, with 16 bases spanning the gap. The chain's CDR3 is CASSVKAYQVDEQFF. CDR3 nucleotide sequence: TGTGCCAGCAGCGTAAAGGCCTACCAGGTGGATGAGCAGTTCTTC.

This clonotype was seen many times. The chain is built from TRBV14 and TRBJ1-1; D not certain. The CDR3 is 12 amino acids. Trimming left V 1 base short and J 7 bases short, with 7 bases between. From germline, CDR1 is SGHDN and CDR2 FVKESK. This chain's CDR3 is CASSQGLSEAFF. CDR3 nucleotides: TGTGCCAGCAGCCAAGGGTTGAGTGAAGCTTTCTTT.

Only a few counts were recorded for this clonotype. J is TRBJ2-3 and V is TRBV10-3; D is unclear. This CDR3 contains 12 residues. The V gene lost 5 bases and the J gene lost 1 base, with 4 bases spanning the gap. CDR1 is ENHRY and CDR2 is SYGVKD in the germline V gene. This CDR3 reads CAISRGTDTQYF. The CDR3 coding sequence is TGTGCCATCAGTCGCGGCACAGATACGCAGTATTTT.

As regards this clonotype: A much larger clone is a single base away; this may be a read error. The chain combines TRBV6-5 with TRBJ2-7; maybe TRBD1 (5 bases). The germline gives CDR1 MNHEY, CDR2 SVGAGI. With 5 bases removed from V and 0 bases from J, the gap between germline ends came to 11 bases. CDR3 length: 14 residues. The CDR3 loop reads CASSQQVGSYEQYF. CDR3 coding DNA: TGTGCCAGCAGTCAACAGGTGGGCTCCTACGAGCAGTACTTC.

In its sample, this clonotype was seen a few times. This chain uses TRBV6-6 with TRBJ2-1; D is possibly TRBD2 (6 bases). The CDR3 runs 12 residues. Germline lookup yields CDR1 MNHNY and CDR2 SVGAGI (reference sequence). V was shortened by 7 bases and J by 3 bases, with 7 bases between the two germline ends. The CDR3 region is CASMGLYNEQFF. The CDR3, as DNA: TGTGCCAGCATGGGACTCTACAATGAGCAGTTCTTC.

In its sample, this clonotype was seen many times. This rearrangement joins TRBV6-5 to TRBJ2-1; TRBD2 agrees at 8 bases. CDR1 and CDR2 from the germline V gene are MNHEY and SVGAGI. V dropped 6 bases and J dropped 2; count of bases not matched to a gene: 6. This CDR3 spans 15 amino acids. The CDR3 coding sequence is TGTGCCAGCAGCACAACTAGCGGAACCTACAATGAGCAGTTCTTC. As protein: CASSTTSGTYNEQFF.

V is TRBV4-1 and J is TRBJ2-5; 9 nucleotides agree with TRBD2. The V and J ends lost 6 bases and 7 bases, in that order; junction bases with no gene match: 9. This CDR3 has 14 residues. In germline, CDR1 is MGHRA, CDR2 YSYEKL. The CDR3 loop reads CASRVVAGAGTQYF. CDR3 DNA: TGCGCCAGCAGAGTCGTAGCGGGAGCAGGGACCCAGTACTTC.

The CDR3 loop is CASSYQGQSEQYF. CDR3 nucleotide sequence: TGTGCCAGCAGCTACCAGGGACAGTCTGAGCAGTACTTC. J is TRBJ2-7 and V is TRBV11-2, with 7 bases matching TRBD1. V trimming: 4 bases; J trimming: 7 bases; junction bases outside the gene matches: 7. The germline V gene encodes CDR1 SGHAT and CDR2 FQNNGV. CDR3 size: 13 residues.

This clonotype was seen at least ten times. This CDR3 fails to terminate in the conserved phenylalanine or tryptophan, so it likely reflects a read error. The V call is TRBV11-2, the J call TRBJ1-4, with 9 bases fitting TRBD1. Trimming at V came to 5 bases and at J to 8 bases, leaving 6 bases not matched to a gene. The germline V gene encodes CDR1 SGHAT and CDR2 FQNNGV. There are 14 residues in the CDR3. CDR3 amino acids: CASSPTGGREKLFS. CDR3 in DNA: TGTGCCAGCAGCCCGACAGGGGGACGGGAAAAACTGTTTTCT.

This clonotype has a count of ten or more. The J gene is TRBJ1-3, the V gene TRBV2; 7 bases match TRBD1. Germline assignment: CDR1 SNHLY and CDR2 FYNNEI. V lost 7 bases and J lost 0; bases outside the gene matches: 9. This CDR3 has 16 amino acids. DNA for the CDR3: TGTGCCAGCAATCCACAGGGGTTGAACTCTGGAAACACCATATATTTT. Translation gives CASNPQGLNSGNTIYF.

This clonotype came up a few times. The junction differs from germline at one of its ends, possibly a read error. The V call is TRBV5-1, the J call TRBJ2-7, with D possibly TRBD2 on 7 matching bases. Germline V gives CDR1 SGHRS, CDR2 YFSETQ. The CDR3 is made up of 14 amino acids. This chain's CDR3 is CASSLSSQAGGQGF. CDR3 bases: TGCGCCAGCAGCTTGTCGTCGCAGGCCGGGGGGCAGGGATTC.

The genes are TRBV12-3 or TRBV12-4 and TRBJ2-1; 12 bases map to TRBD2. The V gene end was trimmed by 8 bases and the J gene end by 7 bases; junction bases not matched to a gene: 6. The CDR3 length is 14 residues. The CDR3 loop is CASGGLAGRNEQFF. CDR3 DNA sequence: TGTGCCAGCGGAGGACTAGCGGGACGGAATGAGCAGTTCTTC.

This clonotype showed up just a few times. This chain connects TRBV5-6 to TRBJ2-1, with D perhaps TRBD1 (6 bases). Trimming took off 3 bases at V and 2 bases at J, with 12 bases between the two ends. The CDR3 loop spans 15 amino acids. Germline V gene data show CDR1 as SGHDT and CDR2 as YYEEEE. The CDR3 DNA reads TGTGCCAGCAGCTGGACTTGGACAGCCTACAATGAGCAGTTCTTC. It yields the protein CASSWTWTAYNEQFF.

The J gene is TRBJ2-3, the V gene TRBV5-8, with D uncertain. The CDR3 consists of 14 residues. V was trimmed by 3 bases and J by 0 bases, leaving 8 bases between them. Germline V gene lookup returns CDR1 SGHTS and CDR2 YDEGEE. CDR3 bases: TGTGCCAGCAGCTCCCAGATTAGCACAGATACGCAGTATTTT. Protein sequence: CASSSQISTDTQYF.

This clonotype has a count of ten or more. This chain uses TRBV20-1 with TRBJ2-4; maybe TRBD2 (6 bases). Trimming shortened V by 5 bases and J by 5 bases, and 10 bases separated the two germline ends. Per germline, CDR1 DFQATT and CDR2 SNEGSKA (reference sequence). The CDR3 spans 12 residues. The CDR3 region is CSAPWGENIQYF. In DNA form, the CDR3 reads TGCAGTGCTCCCTGGGGGGAAAACATTCAGTACTTC.

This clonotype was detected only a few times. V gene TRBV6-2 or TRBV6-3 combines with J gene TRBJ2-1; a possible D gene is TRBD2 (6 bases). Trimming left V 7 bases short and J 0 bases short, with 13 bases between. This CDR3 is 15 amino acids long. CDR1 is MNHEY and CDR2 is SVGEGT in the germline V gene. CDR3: CASMIAGSSYNEQFF. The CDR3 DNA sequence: TGTGCCAGCATGATTGCGGGGAGCTCCTACAATGAGCAGTTCTTC.

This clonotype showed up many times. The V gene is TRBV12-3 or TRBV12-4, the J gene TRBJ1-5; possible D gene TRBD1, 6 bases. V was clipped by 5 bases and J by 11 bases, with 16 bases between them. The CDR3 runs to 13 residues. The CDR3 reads CASSPDGGLAQHF. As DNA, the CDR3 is TGTGCCAGCAGTCCGGACGGGGGCTTGGCCCAGCATTTT.

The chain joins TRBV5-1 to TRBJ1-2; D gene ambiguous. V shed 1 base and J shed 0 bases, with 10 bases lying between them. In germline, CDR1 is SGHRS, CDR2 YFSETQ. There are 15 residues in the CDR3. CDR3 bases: TGCGCCAGCAGCTTGCTTCCAGAGCCTAACTATGGCTACACCTTC. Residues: CASSLLPEPNYGYTF.

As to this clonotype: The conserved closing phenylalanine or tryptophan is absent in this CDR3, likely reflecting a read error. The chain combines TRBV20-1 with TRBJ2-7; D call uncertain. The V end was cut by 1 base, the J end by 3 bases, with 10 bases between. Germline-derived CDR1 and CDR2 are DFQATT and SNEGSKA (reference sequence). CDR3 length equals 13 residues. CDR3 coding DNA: TGCAGTGCTAGAGCGAGCGTGGACTACGAGCAGTACCTC. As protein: CSARASVDYEQYL.

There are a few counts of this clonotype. The CDR3 coding sequence is TGTGCCAGCAGTGAAGCAAAGTTTGTCCTCAGGGACAGGGATGACATTCAGTACTTC. As protein: CASSEAKFVLRDRDDIQYF. The chain carries TRBV6-1 and TRBJ2-4; 9 bases map to TRBD1. Germline V CDR1 and CDR2: MNHNS, SASEGT. The trim removed 0 bases at V and 8 bases at J, leaving 17 bases unmatched. CDR3 length equals 19 residues.

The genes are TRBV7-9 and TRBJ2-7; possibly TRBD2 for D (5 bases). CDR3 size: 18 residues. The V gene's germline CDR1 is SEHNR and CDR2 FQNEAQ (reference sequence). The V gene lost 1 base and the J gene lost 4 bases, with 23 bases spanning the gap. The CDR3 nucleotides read TGTGCCAGCAGCTTAGTCGAAGCGGAGGCCTTAGGTTTTTACGAGCAGTACTTC. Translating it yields CASSLVEAEALGFYEQYF.

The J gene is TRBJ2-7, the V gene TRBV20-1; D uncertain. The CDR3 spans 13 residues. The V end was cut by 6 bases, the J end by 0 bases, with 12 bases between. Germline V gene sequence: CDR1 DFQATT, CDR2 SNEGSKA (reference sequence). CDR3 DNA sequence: TGCAGTGCCAATGACGAGAGCTCCTACGAGCAGTACTTC. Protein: CSANDESSYEQYF.

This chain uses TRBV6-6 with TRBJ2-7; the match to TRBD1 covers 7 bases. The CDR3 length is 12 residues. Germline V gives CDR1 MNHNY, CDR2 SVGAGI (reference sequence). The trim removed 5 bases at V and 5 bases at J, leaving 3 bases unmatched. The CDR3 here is CASSRQGHEQYF. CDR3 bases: TGTGCCAGCAGTAGACAGGGTCACGAGCAGTACTTC.

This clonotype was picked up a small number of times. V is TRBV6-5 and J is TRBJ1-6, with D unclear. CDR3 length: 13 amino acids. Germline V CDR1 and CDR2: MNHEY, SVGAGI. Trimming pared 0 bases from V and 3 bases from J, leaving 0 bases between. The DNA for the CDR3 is TGTGCCAGCAGTTACTCCTATAATTCACCCCTCCACTTT. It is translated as CASSYSYNSPLHF.